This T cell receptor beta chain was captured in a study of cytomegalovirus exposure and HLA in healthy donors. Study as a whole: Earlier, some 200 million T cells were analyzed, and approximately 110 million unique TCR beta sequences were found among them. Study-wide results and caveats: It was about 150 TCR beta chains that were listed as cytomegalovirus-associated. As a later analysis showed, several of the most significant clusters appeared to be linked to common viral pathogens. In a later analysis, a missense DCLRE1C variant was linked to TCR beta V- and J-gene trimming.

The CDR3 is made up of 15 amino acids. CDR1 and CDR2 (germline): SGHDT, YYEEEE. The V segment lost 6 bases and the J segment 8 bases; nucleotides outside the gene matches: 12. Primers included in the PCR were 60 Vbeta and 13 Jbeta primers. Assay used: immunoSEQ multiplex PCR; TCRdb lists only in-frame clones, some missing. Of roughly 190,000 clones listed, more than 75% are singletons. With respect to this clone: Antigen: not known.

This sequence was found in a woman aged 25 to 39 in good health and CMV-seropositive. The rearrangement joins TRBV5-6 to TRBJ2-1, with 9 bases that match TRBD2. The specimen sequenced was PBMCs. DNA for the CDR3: TGTGCCAGCATCTCTAGCGGGAACGTGGCCGATGAGCAGTTCTTC. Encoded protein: CASISSGNVADEQFF.